This T cell receptor (beta chain) was recorded in a study of cytomegalovirus exposure and HLA in healthy donors (dated 2017 in TCRdb). Notes on the research overall: An earlier analysis of 550 to 700 of the donors reported approximately 270 Gb of sequence data and about 100 million unique TCR beta sequences from about 200 million T cells. An early release covering roughly 600 HLA-typed donors comprised about 300 gigabases of sequencing data and approximately 85 million unique TCR sequences. The genetic ancestry cluster associated with self-reported Caucasian donors included around 76% of the roughly 400 genotyped donors. The study aimed to test whether cataloging public T cell receptors could reveal signatures of past pathogen exposure. The study profiled the T cell repertoires of hundreds of subjects by immunosequencing and related them to cytomegalovirus serostatus. Besides the first cohort of roughly 700 subjects, a separate validation cohort made up of 120 or so different subjects was used. To predict cytomegalovirus infection status, the study combined high-throughput TCR immunosequencing, statistical association of individual TCRs with disease status, and machine learning. A later analysis re-examined previously published TCR beta repertoires from hundreds of donors and added high-resolution HLA genotyping to investigate patterns of TCR occurrence. Rather than using new phenotypic data, the later analysis identified candidate immune exposures from TCR beta sequences and from how often those sequences occurred across donors. To decide whether each TCR beta V gene segment behaved as functional or pseudogenic, an earlier analysis of approximately 600 of the donors relied on high-throughput TCR beta sequencing. Donor age, sex, ethnicity and CMV serostatus were collected together with the repertoire data. Genome-wide SNP genotypes for about 65% of the roughly 670 donors were used in a later genetic analysis, which treated that subset as a discovery cohort. Every discovery cohort repertoire had been produced on one sequencing platform. HLA typing included class I and class II loci at four-digit resolution. The number of donors typed differed by locus, with roughly 629-640 for A, B, C, DRB1 and DQB1, roughly 520 for DQA1, nearly 610 for DPA1, and around 450 for DPB1. About 5 DR-DQ haplotypes were handled as single units for association and clustering, since linkage in the cohort was strong. Across approximately 420 genotyped donors of the cohort, an average of roughly 230,000 unique TCR beta nucleotide sequences per donor were sequenced, and approximately 17% of those sequences were non-productive.

Library creation used the immunoSEQ multiplex PCR assay. The multiplex PCR relied on a mix of 60 forward primers for TCR Vbeta segments and 13 reverse primers for TCR Jbeta segments. The CDR3 region of rearranged TCR beta genes was amplified from genomic DNA by a multiplex PCR assay. Amplified TCR beta libraries were sequenced as 87-base-pair reads on the Illumina HiSeq System. The study's processing was this. In a later analysis, tens of millions of unique TCR beta chains were counted across the 690 or so repertoires, and roughly 11 million of these chains were shared by at least two donors. Raw reads were error-corrected and collapsed into unique sequences with a nearest-neighbor algorithm that merged closely related sequences to remove PCR and sequencing errors. Alignment of CDR3 sequences to IMGT reference sequences was used to assign V, D and J gene segments. For a sequence to be retained, a match of at least six nucleotides was required to both a V gene segment and a J gene segment. Rearrangements were classified as productive when the CDR3 lacked stop codons and remained in frame with V and J, and all other rearrangements were classified as non-productive. Following IMGT convention, CDR3 was defined as the stretch from the second conserved V-encoded cysteine to the conserved J-encoded phenylalanine. The earlier analysis of about 530 of the donors excluded any sequence lacking an unambiguous match to a single V gene segment. An earlier analysis of about 600 of the donors called V segments functional above 56.7% productive rearrangements and segregating when the between-donor standard deviation exceeded 5%. To diagnose cytomegalovirus status from the catalog of TCR beta chain sequences, a statistical classification framework was built. In a later analysis, V and J genes were assigned by comparing TCR nucleotide sequences against IMGT/GENE-DB human TR gene sequences. A later analysis assigned CDR3 sequences and most-parsimonious VDJ recombination scenarios with the TCRdist pipeline. A later analysis defined each TCR beta chain by its CDR3 amino acid sequence plus V-gene family, and excluded reads lacking a unique V-gene family. To address suspected cross-contamination and a sequencing artifact, a later analysis removed over 500 highly shared, low-generation-probability nucleotide sequences. A later analysis calculated a clonal expansion index for each public chain from normalized within-repertoire ranks of inferred template counts. In a later analysis, generation probabilities were computed with a VDJ recombination model fitted to out-of-frame rearrangements, and the resulting probabilities were checked against IGoR. In a later analysis, hypergeometric tests were used to score TCR-TCR, TCR-HLA and TCR-CMV co-occurrence, with a repertoire-size bias correction applied to TCR pairs. False discovery rates were estimated in a later analysis by permuting HLA or CMV assignments 20 times. In a later analysis, co-occurring TCRs were grouped using DBSCAN, with TCRdist sequence similarity added in when clustering inside HLA-allele-positive subsets. Repertoires with fewer than 30,000 or more than 120,000 public chains were left out of co-occurrence clustering, as were roughly five repertoires with anomalous nucleotide sharing. TCRdb took over this immuneACCESS table, retaining in-frame rearrangements with V and J assigned. Such tables are incomplete; in checked studies, under half of the missing clones stem from an unresolved V gene, and the remainder is unexplained. That table supplies the V and J calls and clone size; D and trimming were determined from the DNA. This sample gives 150,000 to 200,000 clones in total; about 80% of them show up just once. The top ten clones comprise about 1.6% of the sample.

The cohort was made up of several hundred healthy bone marrow donors. At the time of sampling, all cohort members were nominally healthy, though unrecorded immune exposures were likely present. The donor was CMV seropositive and was included in the group of about 290 seropositive cohort members. Every donor gave a peripheral blood sample, and the peripheral blood mononuclear cells from that sample were used for TCR beta sequencing. The Qiagen DNeasy Blood Extraction Kit was used to extract genomic DNA from the blood cell samples. Overall study outcomes, separate from this receptor: In vitro tests confirmed that a few of the cytomegalovirus-associated TCR beta chains recognize cytomegalovirus antigens. According to a later analysis, most CMV-associated TCR beta chains appeared to be HLA-restricted, and the HLA associations seemed to be driven largely by CMV exposure. Most TCR sequences were seen in very few donors, while some public TCRs were found in many individuals. In a later analysis, several top co-occurrence clusters were reported to appear linked to parvovirus B19, influenza, CMV and Epstein-Barr virus. Roughly uniform sequencing depth across donors was assumed in presence/absence analyses, although this assumption may not hold. A later analysis associated about 17,000 TCR beta sequences with specific HLA alleles at a false discovery rate of 0.05. In a later genetic analysis, fewer N-insertions in productive TCRs were reported among donors in an Asian-associated ancestry cluster than the 666-donor mean. Only TCR beta chains were sequenced in this cohort, and the absence of alpha or paired-chain data limited detectable features. Because counts were too low, roughly 17 rarely observed V segments, including chromosome 9 orphons, were left out of the earlier analysis of 587 of the donors. A later analysis found that HLA-associated TCR beta chains were more clonally expanded and had lower generation probabilities than equally common non-associated chains. Some IMGT-functional V segments, including TRBV6-2 and TRBV6-3, could not be distinguished by the 87-base-pair reads and were therefore excluded. It was suggested by the authors that the approach could potentially be generalized to other disease states and immunological phenotypes. An earlier analysis of 450 to 750 of the donors showed that most TCR beta V segments appeared in productive rearrangements either about 90% or about 30% of the time, which broadly matched IMGT annotations. The study gave a list of about 160 TCR beta chains associated with cytomegalovirus. An association between a missense DCLRE1C variant and V-gene and J-gene trimming of TCR beta chains was found in a later genetic analysis and replicated in an independent cohort. Because some donors lacked HLA typing at each locus, the association tests relied only on the typed subset. A cluster of highly shared sequence variants was judged likely to represent a technical artifact of the sequencing pipeline. A further reported finding was that TCR beta sequences accurately predicted the HLA-A and HLA-B alleles for most subjects in the first cohort. When HLA alleles, especially DR and DQ, strongly co-occurred, TCR associations were difficult to assign to individual alleles. The only immune exposure information available for the cohort was CMV serostatus. Correlated functional status among segregating V segments might be attributable to linkage disequilibrium, but an unknown experimental factor could not be ruled out. The classifier was reported to diagnose cytomegalovirus status with high specificity and sensitivity in both the original and validation cohorts. In a later analysis, TCR association rates were found to vary across HLA loci, with the most associated TCRs seen for DRB1 alleles and the fewest for HLA-C alleles.

As for this clone: Its binding antigen is unknown. Base-call qualities are not available, and no considerably larger clone is one nucleotide away.

V was cut back by 5 bases and J by 0 bases, leaving a gap of 8 bases between them. Inclusive of the bounding cysteine and phenylalanine, the CDR3 is 14 residues long. The entry retains the CDR3 DNA only, 42 bases that are in frame from base 1. CDR1 KGHSH and CDR2 LQKENI are derived from the germline V gene. The chain employs TRBV18 and TRBJ2-4, with the D gene not clear enough to name. Material for sequencing was PBMCs. The sequence came from a girl aged 5 to 17 in good health and CMV-seropositive. The sequenced DNA: TGTGCCAGCTCAGCCACAGAAGCCAAAAACATTCAGTACTTC. This codes for CASSATEAKNIQYF.